These 8 T cell receptor beta chains were sequenced from one sample in a study of OX40 agonist ivuxolimab in advanced cancers. The library came from the immunoSEQ multiplex PCR assay. The table was pulled from immuneACCESS by TCRdb, which kept in-frame rearrangements only. Such tables lose some clones; where checked, under half of the loss comes from unresolved V genes, and the rest has no known cause. A total of about 36,000 clones appear in this sample, roughly 80% of them only once. In total, the top ten clones hold around 10% of the sample. This sample comprised CD4+ or CD8+ T cells sorted from blood, obtained in a trial of the OX40 agonist ivuxolimab. These receptor sequences come from an adult with an advanced solid tumor such as melanoma, head and neck, liver or kidney cancer.

This rearrangement joins TRBV7-6 to TRBJ2-7, with D maybe TRBD1 (6 bases). V dropped 0 bases and J dropped 2 bases, with 11 bases sitting between them. The CDR3 runs 15 residues. CDR1 and CDR2 (germline): SGHVS, FNYEAQ. CDR3 protein: CASSLAQGIAYEQYF. DNA of the CDR3: TGTGCCAGCAGCTTAGCACAGGGAATTGCCTACGAGCAGTACTTC.

This clone has a handful of counts. The rearrangement uses TRBV6-1 and TRBJ1-1; the D is unclear. CDR1 is MNHNS and CDR2 is SASEGT in the germline V gene. The CDR3 sequence is 15 residues long. With 4 bases removed from V and 0 bases from J, the gap between germline ends came to 12 bases. In nucleotides, the CDR3 is TGTGCCAGCAGTGGGGCAAGGGTGTTGAACACTGAAGCTTTCTTT. Protein sequence: CASSGARVLNTEAFF.

The chain combines TRBV10-3 with TRBJ1-6; tentatively, D is TRBD1 (6 bases). With 8 bases removed from V and 0 bases from J, the gap between germline ends came to 14 bases. The length of the CDR3 is 16 residues. Germline-derived CDR1 and CDR2 are ENHRY and SYGVKD. CDR3 DNA: TGTGCCATCGGGGGAACAGGGAGCTCCTATAATTCACCCCTCCACTTT. Residues: CAIGGTGSSYNSPLHF.

The V call is TRBV19, the J call TRBJ1-2; D remains ambiguous. The CDR3 length is 11 residues. The germline V gene encodes CDR1 LNHDA and CDR2 SQIVND (reference sequence). V lost 3 bases, J lost 8 bases, and 7 bases lay in between. The CDR3 nucleotides read TGTGCCAGTAGTATCAAAGCAGGCTACACCTTC. Residues: CASSIKAGYTF. Variable domain in full (rest from reference TRBV19 and TRBJ1-2): DGGITQSPKYLFRKEGQNVTLSCEQNLNHDAMYWYRQDPGQGLRLIYYSQIVNDFQKGDIAEGYSVSREKKESFPLTVTSAQKNPTAFYLCASSIKAGYTFGSGTRLTVV.

This sequence joins TRBV28 and TRBJ2-7, with 7 bases lining up with TRBD1. The CDR3 has 14 amino acids. The junction had 9 bases not matched to a gene; V was cut back by 5 bases and J by 5 bases. The germline V gene encodes CDR1 MDHEN and CDR2 SYDVKM. In DNA, the CDR3 is TGTGCCAGCAGTCTAGAACAGGGGTCCCACGAGCAGTACTTC. This translates into CASSLEQGSHEQYF.

This clone appeared once. The chain has TRBV6-1 and TRBJ1-5; possibly TRBD1 for D (6 bases). V lost 4 bases and J lost 6, with 19 bases in between. This CDR3 has 16 amino acids. Germline lookup yields CDR1 MNHNS and CDR2 SASEGT. The CDR3, as DNA: TGTGCCAGCAGTGCTCCGAGGCCTGGGGGCGGTCAGCCCCAGCATTTT. Translated: CASSAPRPGGGQPQHF.

This chain uses TRBV4-1 with TRBJ1-5, with no clear D. CDR1 and CDR2 (germline): MGHRA, YSYEKL. V dropped 6 bases and J dropped 0 bases, with 21 bases sitting between them. CDR3 length equals 18 residues. The CDR3 sequence: CASSPLPLREISNQPQHF. The CDR3, as DNA: TGCGCCAGCAGTCCCCTCCCCCTTAGGGAGATTAGCAATCAGCCCCAGCATTTT.

The chain joins TRBV6-5 to TRBJ1-2, with 8 bases that match TRBD1. The CDR3 has 12 amino acids. CDR1 MNHEY and CDR2 SVGAGI come from the germline V gene. V shed 6 bases, J shed 7 bases, and the junction held 4 bases outside the gene matches. The DNA for the CDR3 is TGTGCCAGCAGCTCTGACAGGGGTGGCTACACCTTC. Protein: CASSSDRGGYTF.